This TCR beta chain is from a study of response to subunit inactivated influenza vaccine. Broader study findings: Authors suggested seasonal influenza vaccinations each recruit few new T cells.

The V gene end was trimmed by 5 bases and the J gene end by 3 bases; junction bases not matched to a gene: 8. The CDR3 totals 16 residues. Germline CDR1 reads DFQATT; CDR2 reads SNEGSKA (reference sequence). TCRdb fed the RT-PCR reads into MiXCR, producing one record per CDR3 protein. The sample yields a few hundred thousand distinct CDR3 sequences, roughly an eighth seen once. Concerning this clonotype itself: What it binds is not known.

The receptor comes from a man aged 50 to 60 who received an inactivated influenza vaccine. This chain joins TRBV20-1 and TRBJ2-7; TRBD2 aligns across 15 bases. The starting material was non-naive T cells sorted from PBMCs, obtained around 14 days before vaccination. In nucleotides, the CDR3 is TGCAGTGCTCGTGGACTAGCGGGAGGGCGACGCTACGAGCAGTACTTC. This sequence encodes CSARGLAGGRRYEQYF.